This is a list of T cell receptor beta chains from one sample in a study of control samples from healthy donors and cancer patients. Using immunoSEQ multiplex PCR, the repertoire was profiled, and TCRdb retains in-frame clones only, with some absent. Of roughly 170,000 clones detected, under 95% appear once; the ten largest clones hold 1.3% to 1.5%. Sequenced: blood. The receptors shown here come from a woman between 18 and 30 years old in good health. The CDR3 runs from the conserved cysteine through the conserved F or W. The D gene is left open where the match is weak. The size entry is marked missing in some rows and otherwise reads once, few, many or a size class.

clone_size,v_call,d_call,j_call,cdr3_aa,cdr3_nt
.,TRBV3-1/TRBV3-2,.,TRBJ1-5,CASSRSLPGISPQHF,TGTGCCAGCAGCCGGAGCCTCCCAGGTATCTCGCCCCAGCATTTT
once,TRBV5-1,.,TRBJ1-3,CASSLRTGWTGNTIYF,TGCGCCAGCAGCCTCCGCACTGGGTGGACTGGAAACACCATATATTTT
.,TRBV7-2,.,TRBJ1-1,CASSLARWNTEAFF,TGTGCCAGCAGCTTAGCCAGGTGGAACACTGAAGCTTTCTTT
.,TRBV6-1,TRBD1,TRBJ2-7,CASSDYRQGLVWEQYF,TGTGCCAGCAGTGATTACCGACAGGGTCTTGTTTGGGAGCAGTACTTC
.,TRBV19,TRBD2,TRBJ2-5,CASSMKGLAGKETQYF,TGTGCCAGTAGTATGAAAGGACTAGCGGGGAAAGAGACCCAGTACTTC
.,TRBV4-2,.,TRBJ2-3,CASSQASEDTQYF,TGTGCCAGCAGCCAAGCGTCGGAGGATACGCAGTATTTT
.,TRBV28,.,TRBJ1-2,CASSPTARANYGYTF,TGTGCCAGCAGCCCTACCGCCCGAGCTAACTATGGCTACACCTTC
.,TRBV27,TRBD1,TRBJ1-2,CASRARGSYGYTF,TGTGCCAGCAGAGCCAGGGGGAGCTATGGCTACACCTTC
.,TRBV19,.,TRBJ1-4,CASSTQFQGDEKLFF,TGTGCCAGTAGTACCCAATTTCAGGGAGATGAAAAACTGTTTTTT
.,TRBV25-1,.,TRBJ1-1,CASSDRQAREAFF,TGTGCCAGCAGTGACAGACAGGCGCGAGAAGCTTTCTTT
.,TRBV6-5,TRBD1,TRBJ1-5,CAGGPGGHQPQHF,TGTGCCGGAGGGCCAGGGGGCCATCAGCCCCAGCATTTT
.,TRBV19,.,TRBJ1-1,CASFPGGVKTEAFF,TGTGCCAGCTTCCCCGGGGGGGTGAAAACTGAAGCTTTCTTT
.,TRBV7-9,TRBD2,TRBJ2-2,CASSLGSGGNTGELFF,TGTGCCAGCAGCTTAGGTAGCGGGGGAAACACCGGGGAGCTGTTTTTT
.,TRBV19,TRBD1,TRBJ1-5,CASKGAGNQPQHF,TGTGCCAGTAAGGGGGCCGGCAATCAGCCCCAGCATTTT
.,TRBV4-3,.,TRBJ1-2,CASSQILGHYGYTF,TGCGCCAGCAGCCAAATCTTGGGCCACTATGGCTACACCTTC
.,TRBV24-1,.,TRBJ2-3,CATSDPRPGYSSTDTQYF,TGTGCCACCAGTGATCCCCGTCCCGGCTACTCTAGCACAGATACGCAGTATTTT
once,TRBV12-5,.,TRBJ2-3,CASGNIHGSTDTQYF,TGTGCTAGTGGCAACATACACGGGAGCACAGATACGCAGTATTTT
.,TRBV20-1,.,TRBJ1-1,CSAPRQAEAFF,TGCAGTGCCCCGAGACAGGCCGAAGCTTTCTTT
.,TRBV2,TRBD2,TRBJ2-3,CASLAGVADTQYF,TGTGCCAGCCTAGCGGGAGTAGCAGATACGCAGTATTTT
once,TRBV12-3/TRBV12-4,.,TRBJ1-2,CASSVQGGYGYTF,TGTGCCAGCAGTGTACAGGGAGGCTATGGCTACACCTTC
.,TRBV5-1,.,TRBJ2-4,CASSLDQNIQYF,TGCGCCAGCAGCTTGGATCAAAACATTCAGTACTTC
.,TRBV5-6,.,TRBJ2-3,CASSFRSSADTQYF,TGTGCCAGCAGCTTTAGGAGTAGCGCAGATACGCAGTATTTT
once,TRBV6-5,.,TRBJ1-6,CASSRASGSPLHF,TGTGCCAGCAGCCGGGCATCGGGATCACCCCTCCACTTT
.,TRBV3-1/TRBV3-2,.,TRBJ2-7,CASSLRDKAAYEQYF,TGTGCCAGCAGCCTCCGGGACAAAGCAGCCTACGAGCAGTACTTC
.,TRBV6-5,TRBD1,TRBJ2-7,CASKDRASYEQYF,TGTGCCAGCAAGGACAGGGCATCCTACGAGCAGTACTTC
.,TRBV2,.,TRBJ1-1,CASSGEIGRSAFF,TGTGCCAGCAGTGGGGAGATCGGCAGGTCAGCTTTCTTT
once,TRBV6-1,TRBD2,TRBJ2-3,CASSEVVAGDRADTQYF,TGTGCCAGCAGTGAGGTAGTAGCGGGGGATCGGGCAGATACGCAGTATTTT
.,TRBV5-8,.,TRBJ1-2,CASSLRRVWDGYTF,TGTGCCAGCAGCTTGCGCAGGGTTTGGGATGGCTACACCTTC
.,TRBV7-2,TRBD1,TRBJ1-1,CASSIQGLRDTEAFF,TGTGCCAGCAGCATACAGGGGCTTAGGGATACTGAAGCTTTCTTT
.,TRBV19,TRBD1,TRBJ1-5,CASSIQGGQGLNQPQHF,TGTGCCAGTAGTATACAGGGGGGACAGGGCCTCAATCAGCCCCAGCATTTT
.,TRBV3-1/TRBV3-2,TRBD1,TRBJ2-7,CASSPGTDYEQYF,TGTGCCAGCAGCCCTGGGACAGACTACGAGCAGTACTTC
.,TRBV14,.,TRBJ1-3,CASSRQVYGNTIYF,TGTGCCAGCAGCCGCCAAGTGTACGGAAACACCATATATTTT
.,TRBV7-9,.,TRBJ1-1,CASSSQGPLEAFF,TGTGCCAGCAGCTCACAGGGCCCCCTTGAAGCTTTCTTT
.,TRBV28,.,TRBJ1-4,CASSSGGARKNEKLFF,TGTGCCAGCAGTTCTGGAGGGGCCAGAAAAAATGAAAAACTGTTTTTT
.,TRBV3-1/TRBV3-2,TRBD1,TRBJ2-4,CASSPGQVAKNIQYF,TGTGCCAGCAGTCCTGGACAGGTAGCCAAAAACATTCAGTACTTC
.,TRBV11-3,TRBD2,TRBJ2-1,CASSLGLAGRNEQFF,TGTGCCAGCAGCTTGGGGCTAGCGGGGCGGAATGAGCAGTTCTTC
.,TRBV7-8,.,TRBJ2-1,CASSQTEFNEQFF,TGTGCCAGCAGCCAGACGGAGTTCAATGAGCAGTTCTTC
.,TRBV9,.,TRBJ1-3,CASSSRALGENTIYF,TGTGCCAGCAGCTCCCGGGCCCTTGGCGAAAACACCATATATTTT
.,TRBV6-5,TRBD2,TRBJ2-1,CASSPGTSFDEQFF,TGTGCCAGCAGCCCCGGGACTAGCTTTGATGAGCAGTTCTTC
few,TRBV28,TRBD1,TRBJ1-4,CASRRGQGEIEKLFF,TGTGCCAGCAGAAGGGGACAGGGGGAGATAGAAAAACTGTTTTTT
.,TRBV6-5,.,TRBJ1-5,CASSHPGNGAGSQHF,TGTGCCAGCAGCCACCCCGGGAACGGAGCAGGGTCCCAGCATTTT
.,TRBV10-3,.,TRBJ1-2,CAISESGNARGYTF,TGTGCCATCAGTGAGTCAGGGAACGCGCGGGGCTACACCTTC
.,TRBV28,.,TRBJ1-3,CASSLTGWGNTIYF,TGTGCCAGCAGTTTAACAGGGTGGGGAAACACCATATATTTT
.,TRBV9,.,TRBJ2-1,CASSAGPGGSYNEQFF,TGTGCCAGCAGCGCCGGACCCGGGGGCTCCTACAATGAGCAGTTCTTC
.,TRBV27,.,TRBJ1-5,CASSLSPTLGNQPQHF,TGTGCCAGCAGTTTATCTCCGACCCTAGGCAATCAGCCCCAGCATTTT
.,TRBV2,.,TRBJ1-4,CASSRRLLSEEKLFF,TGTGCCAGCAGCCGACGACTGCTTTCGGAAGAAAAACTGTTTTTT
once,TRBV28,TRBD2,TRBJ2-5,CASWTGGETQYF,TGTGCCAGTTGGACCGGGGGGGAGACCCAGTACTTC
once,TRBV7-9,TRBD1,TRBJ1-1,CASSLGDSYYTEAFF,TGTGCCAGCAGCTTAGGGGACAGCTACTACACTGAAGCTTTCTTT
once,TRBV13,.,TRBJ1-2,CASSFPGATGYTF,TGCGCCAGTAGCTTTCCGGGGGCTACTGGCTACACCTTC